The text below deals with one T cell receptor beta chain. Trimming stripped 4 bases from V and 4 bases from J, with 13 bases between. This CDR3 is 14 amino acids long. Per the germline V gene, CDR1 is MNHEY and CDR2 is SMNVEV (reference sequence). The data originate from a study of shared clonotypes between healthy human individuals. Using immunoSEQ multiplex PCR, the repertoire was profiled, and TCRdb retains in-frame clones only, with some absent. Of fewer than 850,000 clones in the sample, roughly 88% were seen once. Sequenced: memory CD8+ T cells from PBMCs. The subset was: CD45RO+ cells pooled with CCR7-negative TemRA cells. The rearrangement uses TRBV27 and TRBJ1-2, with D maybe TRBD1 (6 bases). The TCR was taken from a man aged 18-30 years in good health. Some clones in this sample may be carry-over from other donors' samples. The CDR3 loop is CASSSAQGSYGYTF. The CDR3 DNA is TGTGCCAGCAGTTCAGCACAGGGTTCCTATGGCTACACCTTC.